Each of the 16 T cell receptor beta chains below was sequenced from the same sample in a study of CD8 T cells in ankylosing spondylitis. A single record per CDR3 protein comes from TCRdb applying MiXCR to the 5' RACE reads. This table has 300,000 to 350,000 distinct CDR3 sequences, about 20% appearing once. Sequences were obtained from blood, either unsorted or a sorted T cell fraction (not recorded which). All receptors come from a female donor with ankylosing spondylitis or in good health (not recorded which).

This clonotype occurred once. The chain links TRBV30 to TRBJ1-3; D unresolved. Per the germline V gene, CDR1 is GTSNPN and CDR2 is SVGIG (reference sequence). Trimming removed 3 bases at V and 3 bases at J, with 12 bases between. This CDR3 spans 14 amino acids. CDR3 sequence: CAWSPSEYGNTIYF. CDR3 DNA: TGTGCCTGGAGCCCCTCCGAGTATGGAAACACCATATATTTT.

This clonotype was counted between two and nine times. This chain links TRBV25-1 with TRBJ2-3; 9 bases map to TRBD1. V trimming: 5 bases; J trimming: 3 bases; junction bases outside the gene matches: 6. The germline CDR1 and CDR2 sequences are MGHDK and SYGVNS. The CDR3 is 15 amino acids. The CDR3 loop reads CASSSGTGITDTQYF. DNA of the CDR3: TGTGCCAGCAGTTCCGGGACAGGGATTACAGATACGCAGTATTTT.

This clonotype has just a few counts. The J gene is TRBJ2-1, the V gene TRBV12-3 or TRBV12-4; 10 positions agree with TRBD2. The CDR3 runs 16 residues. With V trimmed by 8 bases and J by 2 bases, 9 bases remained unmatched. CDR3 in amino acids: CASGSTSGPTYNEQFF. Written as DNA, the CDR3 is TGTGCCAGCGGGTCGACTAGCGGGCCGACCTACAATGAGCAGTTCTTC.

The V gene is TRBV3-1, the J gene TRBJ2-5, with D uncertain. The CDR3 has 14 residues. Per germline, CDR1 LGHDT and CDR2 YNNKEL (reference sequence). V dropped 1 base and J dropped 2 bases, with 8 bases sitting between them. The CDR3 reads CASSQAPTQETQYF. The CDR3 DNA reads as TGTGCCAGCAGCCAAGCCCCCACTCAAGAGACCCAGTACTTC.

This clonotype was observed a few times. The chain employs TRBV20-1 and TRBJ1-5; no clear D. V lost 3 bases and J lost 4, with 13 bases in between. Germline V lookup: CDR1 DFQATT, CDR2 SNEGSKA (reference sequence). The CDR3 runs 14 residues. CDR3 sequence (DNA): TGCAGTGCTAGGCTTATTGGGCCGAATCAGCCCCAGCATTTT. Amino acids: CSARLIGPNQPQHF.

CDR3 nucleotide sequence: TGTGCCACCAGCAGAGATCGGGGGTGGGGTTCACCCCTCCACTTT. This encodes CATSRDRGWGSPLHF. The chain recombines TRBV15 with TRBJ1-6; D possibly corresponds to TRBD1 (5 bases). Germline V gene data show CDR1 as LNHNV and CDR2 as YYDKDF (reference sequence). Trimming left V 0 bases short and J 9 bases short, with 12 bases between. The CDR3 contains 15 residues.

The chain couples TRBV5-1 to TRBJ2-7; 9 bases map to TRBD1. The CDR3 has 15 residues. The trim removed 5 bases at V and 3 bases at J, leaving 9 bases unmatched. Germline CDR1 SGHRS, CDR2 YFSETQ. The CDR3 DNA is TGCGCCAGCAGTCCCCGACAGGGACAGGGCTACGAGCAGTACTTC. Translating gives CASSPRQGQGYEQYF.

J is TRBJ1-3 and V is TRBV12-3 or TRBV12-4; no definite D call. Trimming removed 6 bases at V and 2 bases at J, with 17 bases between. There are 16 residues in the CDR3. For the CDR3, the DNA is TGTGCCAGCAGCAAGGACGGAGATAAACCTGGAAACACCATATATTTT. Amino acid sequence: CASSKDGDKPGNTIYF.

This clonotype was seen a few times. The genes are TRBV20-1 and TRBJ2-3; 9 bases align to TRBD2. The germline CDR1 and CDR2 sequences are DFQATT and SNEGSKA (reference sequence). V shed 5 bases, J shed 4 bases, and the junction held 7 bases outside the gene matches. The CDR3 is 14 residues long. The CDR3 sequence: CSAFYSGRSDTQYF. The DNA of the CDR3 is TGCAGTGCTTTTTATAGCGGGAGATCAGATACGCAGTATTTT.

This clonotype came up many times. The CDR3 sequence is CSAEGQGSSYEQYF. CDR3 DNA sequence: TGCAGTGCGGAAGGACAGGGGAGCTCCTACGAGCAGTACTTC. The chain recombines TRBV20-1 with TRBJ2-7, with 9 positions matching TRBD1. This CDR3 contains 14 residues. Losses at the gene ends were 6 bases for V and 0 bases for J; bases not matched to a gene: 6. The germline CDR1 and CDR2 sequences are DFQATT and SNEGSKA (reference sequence).

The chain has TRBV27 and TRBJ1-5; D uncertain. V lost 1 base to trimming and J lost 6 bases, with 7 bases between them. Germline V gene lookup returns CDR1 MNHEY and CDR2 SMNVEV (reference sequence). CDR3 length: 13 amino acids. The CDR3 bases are TGTGCCAGCAGTTTATACAGAGGTCAGCCCCAGCATTTT. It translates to CASSLYRGQPQHF.

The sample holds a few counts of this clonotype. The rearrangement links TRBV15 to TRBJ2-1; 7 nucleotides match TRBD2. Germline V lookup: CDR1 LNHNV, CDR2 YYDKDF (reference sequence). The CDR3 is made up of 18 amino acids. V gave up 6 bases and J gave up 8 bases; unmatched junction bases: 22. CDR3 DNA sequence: TGTGCCACCAGTGGGAGCGCGGGAGCCGCAAACATGGCCCATGAGCAGTTCTTC. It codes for CATSGSAGAANMAHEQFF.

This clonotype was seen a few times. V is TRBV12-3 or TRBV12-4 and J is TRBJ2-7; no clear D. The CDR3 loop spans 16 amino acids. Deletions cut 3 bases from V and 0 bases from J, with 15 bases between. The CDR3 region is CASSFRPLRSSYEQYF. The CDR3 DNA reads TGTGCCAGCAGTTTCCGCCCTTTGAGGAGCTCCTACGAGCAGTACTTC.

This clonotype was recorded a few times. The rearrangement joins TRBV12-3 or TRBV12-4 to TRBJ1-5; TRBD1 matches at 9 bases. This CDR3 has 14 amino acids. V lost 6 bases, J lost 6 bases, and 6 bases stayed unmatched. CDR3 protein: CASRSGTGSQPQHF. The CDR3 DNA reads TGTGCCAGCAGGTCCGGGACAGGGAGTCAGCCCCAGCATTTT.

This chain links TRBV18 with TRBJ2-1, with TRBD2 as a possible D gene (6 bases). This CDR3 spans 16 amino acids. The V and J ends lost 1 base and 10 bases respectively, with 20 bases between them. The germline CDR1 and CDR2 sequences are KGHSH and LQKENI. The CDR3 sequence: CASSPLGGRLSGEQFF. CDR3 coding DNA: TGTGCCAGCTCACCACTGGGTGGCAGGCTAAGCGGGGAGCAGTTCTTC.

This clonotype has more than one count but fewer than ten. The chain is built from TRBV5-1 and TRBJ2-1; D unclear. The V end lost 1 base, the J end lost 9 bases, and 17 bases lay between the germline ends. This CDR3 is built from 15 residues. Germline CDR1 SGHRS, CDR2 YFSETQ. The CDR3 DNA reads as TGCGCCAGCAGCTTGACAATTCCCAGTACAATTGAGCAGTTCTTC. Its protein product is CASSLTIPSTIEQFF.